This TCR beta chain was recovered during a study of blood T cell repertoires in COVID-19. Overall study context: Researchers got acute and convalescent COVID-19 samples from the United States, Italy and Spain. Sample material is recorded as cDNA or gDNA derived from T cells, B-cell-depleted T cells, or PBMCs.

This clone was observed once. Germline CDR1 reads SGHRS; CDR2 reads YFSETQ. The CDR3 is 16 residues long. Trimming shortened V by 4 bases and J by 5 bases, and 21 bases separated the two germline ends. Per the original methods: Nucleated cell counts were estimated from reference gene primer amplification. The repertoire was sequenced with immunoSEQ multiplex PCR; TCRdb's copy has only in-frame clones and lacks some. V and J calls and clone size are given by that table; D and trimming were obtained from the DNA. The table includes about 94,000 clones, roughly 84% detected once. This TCR derives from an elderly woman with acute or convalescent COVID-19. The sequencing sample was made of peripheral blood. The chain links TRBV5-1 to TRBJ1-1; possibly TRBD1 for D (6 bases). Here the CDR3 reads CASSLLGLRGKTEAFF. The CDR3 nucleotides are TGCGCCAGCAGCCTACTAGGCCTAAGGGGGAAAACTGAAGCTTTCTTT.